A selection of T cell receptor beta chains follows, all from one sample in a study of radiotherapy plus CTLA-4 blockade in lung cancer. Method: immunoSEQ multiplex PCR; TCRdb's copy keeps in-frame clones and lacks some. This table has about 55,000 clones, around 80% appearing once. The sample here was peripheral blood, taken from a patient treated with radiotherapy plus ipilimumab. The receptors stem from a human donor with non-small cell lung cancer whose response to radiotherapy plus ipilimumab could not be evaluated. Both conserved end residues are part of each CDR3. D genes are given only for firm matches. A clone size is listed for some rows: how often the clone was seen (once, few, many), or a class if it is expanded.

d_call: NA
j_call: TRBJ1-5
clone_size: once
cdr3_length: 15
v_call: TRBV29-1
cdr3_nt: TGCAGCGTCATAACAGGGCTGGGGAGCAATCAGCCCCAGCATTTT
cdr3_aa: CSVITGLGSNQPQHF

d_call: TRBD1
j_call: TRBJ1-2
clone_size: NA
cdr3_length: 15
v_call: TRBV25-1
cdr3_nt: TGTGCCAGCAGTGAGGGGGGGACAGGGAGGGATCGCTACACCTTC
cdr3_aa: CASSEGGTGRDRYTF

d_call: TRBD1
j_call: TRBJ1-2
clone_size: NA
cdr3_length: 16
v_call: TRBV4-2
cdr3_nt: TGTGCCAGCAGCGCAACTTCCGGGACAGGGGGGTATGGCTACACCTTC
cdr3_aa: CASSATSGTGGYGYTF

d_call: NA
j_call: TRBJ1-2
clone_size: NA
cdr3_length: 14
v_call: TRBV28
cdr3_nt: TGTGCCAGCAGTTTTGGGCAGGGGTCTTATGGCTACACCTTC
cdr3_aa: CASSFGQGSYGYTF

d_call: NA
j_call: TRBJ2-2
clone_size: few
cdr3_length: 15
v_call: TRBV10-2
cdr3_nt: TGCGCCAGCGCCATCTCCCTCACAGGTTCCGGGGAGCTGTTTTTT
cdr3_aa: CASAISLTGSGELFF

d_call: TRBD2
j_call: TRBJ2-5
clone_size: NA
cdr3_length: 14
v_call: TRBV15
cdr3_nt: TGTGCCACCACCATAGCGGGAGCTCAAGAGACCCAGTACTTC
cdr3_aa: CATTIAGAQETQYF

d_call: NA
j_call: TRBJ1-1
clone_size: NA
cdr3_length: 13
v_call: TRBV6-1
cdr3_nt: TGTGCCAGCAGTGAACCCCGGAACACTGAAGCTTTCTTT
cdr3_aa: CASSEPRNTEAFF

d_call: NA
j_call: TRBJ2-7
clone_size: NA
cdr3_length: 16
v_call: TRBV18
cdr3_nt: TGTGCCAGCTCACCAAGTGACCCCCTCGCTAGATACGAGCAGTACTTC
cdr3_aa: CASSPSDPLARYEQYF

d_call: TRBD1
j_call: TRBJ1-2
clone_size: NA
cdr3_length: 14
v_call: TRBV5-6
cdr3_nt: TGTGCCAGCAGCTTGGACAGGGGGGTCTATGGCTACACCTTC
cdr3_aa: CASSLDRGVYGYTF

d_call: TRBD1
j_call: TRBJ2-6
clone_size: NA
cdr3_length: 15
v_call: TRBV30
cdr3_nt: TGTGCCTGGTCGGCAGGGGGCGCCGGGGCCAACGTCCTGACTTTC
cdr3_aa: CAWSAGGAGANVLTF

d_call: NA
j_call: TRBJ1-1
clone_size: NA
cdr3_length: 12
v_call: TRBV28
cdr3_nt: TGTGCCAGCAGTCTTCGAGGCATTGAAGCTTTCTTT
cdr3_aa: CASSLRGIEAFF

d_call: NA
j_call: TRBJ2-3
clone_size: NA
cdr3_length: 19
v_call: TRBV4-1
cdr3_nt: TGCGCCAGCAGCCCGGGCAGGGCCCTCAAAACCGTTAGCACAGATACGCAGTATTTT
cdr3_aa: CASSPGRALKTVSTDTQYF

d_call: TRBD2
j_call: TRBJ2-5
clone_size: NA
cdr3_length: 17
v_call: TRBV4-3
cdr3_nt: TGCGCCAGCAGCCAAGATACTAGCGGGAGAGTAGGGGAGACCCAGTACTTC
cdr3_aa: CASSQDTSGRVGETQYF

d_call: NA
j_call: TRBJ2-1
clone_size: NA
cdr3_length: 16
v_call: TRBV11-2
cdr3_nt: TGTGCCAGCAGCCCCTTAGCGGCCACGGGGGACAATGAGCAGTTCTTC
cdr3_aa: CASSPLAATGDNEQFF

d_call: NA
j_call: TRBJ2-3
clone_size: NA
cdr3_length: 16
v_call: TRBV5-4
cdr3_nt: TGTGCCAGCAGCGGGGGGGCCCTCCGTGACACAGATACGCAGTATTTT
cdr3_aa: CASSGGALRDTDTQYF

d_call: NA
j_call: TRBJ1-1
clone_size: NA
cdr3_length: 13
v_call: TRBV7-8
cdr3_nt: TGTGCCAGCCGAGTACAGGGGAACACTGAAGCTTTCTTT
cdr3_aa: CASRVQGNTEAFF

d_call: TRBD1
j_call: TRBJ2-2
clone_size: NA
cdr3_length: 17
v_call: TRBV4-3
cdr3_nt: TGCGCCAGCAGCGGTAAGGGACAGCTCGCGAACACCGGGGAGCTGTTTTTT
cdr3_aa: CASSGKGQLANTGELFF

d_call: NA
j_call: TRBJ1-1
clone_size: few
cdr3_length: 14
v_call: TRBV28
cdr3_nt: TGTGCCAGCAGTTTGGTCGCAGGGGAACTTGCACCCCTCTTT
cdr3_aa: CASSLVAGELAPLF

d_call: TRBD1
j_call: TRBJ1-5
clone_size: NA
cdr3_length: 15
v_call: TRBV18
cdr3_nt: TGTGCCAGCTCTTCAGGACAGGGGGCAAATCAGCCCCAGCATTTT
cdr3_aa: CASSSGQGANQPQHF

d_call: TRBD2
j_call: TRBJ2-3
clone_size: NA
cdr3_length: 18
v_call: TRBV7-2
cdr3_nt: TGTGCCAGCAGCTTATACGCTTCTAGCGGGGCTAGCACAGATACGCAGTATTTT
cdr3_aa: CASSLYASSGASTDTQYF

d_call: TRBD1
j_call: TRBJ1-5
clone_size: few
cdr3_length: 17
v_call: TRBV5-6
cdr3_nt: TGTGCCAGCAGCTTGGTCGCAGGGGGCGAGGTAGATCAGCCCCAGCATTTT
cdr3_aa: CASSLVAGGEVDQPQHF

d_call: TRBD1
j_call: TRBJ1-1
clone_size: NA
cdr3_length: 14
v_call: TRBV29-1
cdr3_nt: TGCAGCGTTGAAGGACAGGGGGCAGGGACTGAAGCTTTCTTT
cdr3_aa: CSVEGQGAGTEAFF

d_call: TRBD1
j_call: TRBJ1-2
clone_size: NA
cdr3_length: 16
v_call: TRBV19
cdr3_nt: TGTGCCAGTAGTATAGAGGGAGGACAGGGGGCGAGAGGCTACACCTTC
cdr3_aa: CASSIEGGQGARGYTF

d_call: TRBD2
j_call: TRBJ2-1
clone_size: NA
cdr3_length: 15
v_call: TRBV27
cdr3_nt: TGTGCCAGCAGTTTCCCGGGACTAGCGGGATATGAGCAGTTCTTC
cdr3_aa: CASSFPGLAGYEQFF

d_call: NA
j_call: TRBJ2-3
clone_size: NA
cdr3_length: 16
v_call: TRBV18
cdr3_nt: TGTGCCAGCTCCCAACGGCAGCGGGCCTACACAGATACGCAGTATTTT
cdr3_aa: CASSQRQRAYTDTQYF

d_call: TRBD2
j_call: TRBJ2-1
clone_size: NA
cdr3_length: 15
v_call: TRBV28
cdr3_nt: TGTGCCACCCGGCGGGGGGCTGGGTCCTACAATGAGCAGTTCTTC
cdr3_aa: CATRRGAGSYNEQFF

d_call: NA
j_call: TRBJ1-1
clone_size: NA
cdr3_length: 14
v_call: TRBV6-6
cdr3_nt: TGTGCCAGCAGTTACGAACAGGGAAGGACTGAAGCTTTCTTT
cdr3_aa: CASSYEQGRTEAFF

d_call: TRBD2
j_call: TRBJ2-7
clone_size: NA
cdr3_length: 16
v_call: TRBV7-2
cdr3_nt: TGTGCCAGCAGCTTAGAGGTTGCAGCAGCGGGGTACGAGCAGTACTTC
cdr3_aa: CASSLEVAAAGYEQYF

d_call: NA
j_call: TRBJ1-2
clone_size: NA
cdr3_length: 13
v_call: TRBV11-2
cdr3_nt: TGTGCCAGCAGCTTGCAGCGGGTATGGGGCTACACCTTC
cdr3_aa: CASSLQRVWGYTF

d_call: TRBD1
j_call: TRBJ2-2
clone_size: few
cdr3_length: 15
v_call: TRBV5-4
cdr3_nt: TGTGCCAGCAGCTTTAGGGGACAGTACACCGGGGAGCTGTTTTTT
cdr3_aa: CASSFRGQYTGELFF

d_call: NA
j_call: TRBJ2-3
clone_size: NA
cdr3_length: 15
v_call: TRBV9
cdr3_nt: TGTGCCAGCAGCGTAGGGGGCCAGGGTTCAGATACGCAGTATTTT
cdr3_aa: CASSVGGQGSDTQYF

d_call: TRBD2
j_call: TRBJ2-7
clone_size: NA
cdr3_length: 15
v_call: TRBV7-8
cdr3_nt: TGTGCCAGCAGCCCCCGGACTAGCGGGGCCTACGAGCAGTACTTC
cdr3_aa: CASSPRTSGAYEQYF

d_call: TRBD2
j_call: TRBJ2-7
clone_size: NA
cdr3_length: 15
v_call: TRBV6-1
cdr3_nt: TGTGCCAGCGCAGCGGGGGGGAACAGATACTACGAGCAGTACTTC
cdr3_aa: CASAAGGNRYYEQYF

d_call: TRBD1
j_call: TRBJ2-3
clone_size: NA
cdr3_length: 16
v_call: TRBV5-1
cdr3_nt: TGCGCCAGCAGCTTGGGTGGGACAGGGGGCGAAGATACGCAGTATTTT
cdr3_aa: CASSLGGTGGEDTQYF

d_call: NA
j_call: TRBJ1-1
clone_size: NA
cdr3_length: 15
v_call: TRBV25-1
cdr3_nt: TGTGCCAGCAGTTCTCCCTGGGAGGGATCCACTGAAGCTTTCTTT
cdr3_aa: CASSSPWEGSTEAFF

d_call: NA
j_call: TRBJ1-5
clone_size: few
cdr3_length: 14
v_call: TRBV30
cdr3_nt: TGTGCCTGGAGTGTACGGGGGGGAGGGCAGCCCCAGCATTTT
cdr3_aa: CAWSVRGGGQPQHF

d_call: TRBD1
j_call: TRBJ2-7
clone_size: NA
cdr3_length: 16
v_call: TRBV28
cdr3_nt: TGTGCCAGCAGTATCCCCCACTCGACAGGGTACCACGAGCAGTACTTC
cdr3_aa: CASSIPHSTGYHEQYF

d_call: TRBD1
j_call: TRBJ2-4
clone_size: NA
cdr3_length: 15
v_call: TRBV2
cdr3_nt: TGTGCCAGCAGCCGACAGGGGGGTGCCAAAAACATTCAGTACTTC
cdr3_aa: CASSRQGGAKNIQYF